One T cell receptor beta chain is described in this entry. No antigen is known for it. The donors were members of the validation cohort comprising about 130 subjects, separate from the roughly 680-subject first cohort. Measured with immunoSEQ multiplex PCR; TCRdb has only the in-frame clones, and not every one. This sample yields about 120,000 clones, of which 75% to 90% are seen a single time; approximately 1.1% belongs to the top ten. Germline V gene sequence: CDR1 MNHEY, CDR2 SMNVEV (reference sequence). The V segment lost 3 bases and the J segment 2 bases; nucleotides outside the gene matches: 2. The CDR3 is 15 residues long. These data are taken from a study of cytomegalovirus exposure and HLA in healthy donors. Study observations and caveats: One later analysis, an examination of the approximately 130 validation repertoires, found that first-cohort TCR clusters tended to co-occur in them. Reports described diagnosis of cytomegalovirus status by the classifier as highly specific and sensitive.

The chain combines TRBV27 with TRBJ1-2; 11 nucleotides match TRBD1. The receptor was isolated from a woman aged 18-29 years in good health and CMV-seronegative. The sequencing sample was made of PBMCs. The CDR3 here is CASSLGTGGNYGYTF. Here the CDR3 DNA reads TGTGCCAGCAGTTTGGGGACAGGGGGGAACTATGGCTACACCTTC.